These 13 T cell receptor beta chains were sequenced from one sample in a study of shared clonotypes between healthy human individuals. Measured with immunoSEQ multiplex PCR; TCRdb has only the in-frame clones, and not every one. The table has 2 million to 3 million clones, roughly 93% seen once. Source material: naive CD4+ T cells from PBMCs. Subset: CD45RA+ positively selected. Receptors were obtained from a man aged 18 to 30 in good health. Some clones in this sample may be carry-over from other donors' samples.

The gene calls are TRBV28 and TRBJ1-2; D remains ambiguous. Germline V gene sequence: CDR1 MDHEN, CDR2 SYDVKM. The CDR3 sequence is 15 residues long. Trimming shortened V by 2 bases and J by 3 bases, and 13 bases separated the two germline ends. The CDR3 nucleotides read TGTGCCAGCAGTTTAAGCGGAGCGCTCCACTATGGCTACACCTTC. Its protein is CASSLSGALHYGYTF.

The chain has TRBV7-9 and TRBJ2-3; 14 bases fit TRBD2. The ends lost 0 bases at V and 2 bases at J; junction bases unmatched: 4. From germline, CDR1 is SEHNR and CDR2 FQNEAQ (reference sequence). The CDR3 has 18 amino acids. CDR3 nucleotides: TGTGCCAGCAGCTTAGCGAGGGGACTAGCGGGAGCCACAGATACGCAGTATTTT. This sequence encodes CASSLARGLAGATDTQYF. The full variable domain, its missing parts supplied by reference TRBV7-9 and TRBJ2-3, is DTGVSQNPRHKITKRGQNVTFRCDPISEHNRLYWYRQTLGQGPEFLTYFQNEAQLEKSRLLSDRFSAERPKGSFSTLEIQRTEQGDSAMYLCASSLARGLAGATDTQYFGPGTRLTVL.

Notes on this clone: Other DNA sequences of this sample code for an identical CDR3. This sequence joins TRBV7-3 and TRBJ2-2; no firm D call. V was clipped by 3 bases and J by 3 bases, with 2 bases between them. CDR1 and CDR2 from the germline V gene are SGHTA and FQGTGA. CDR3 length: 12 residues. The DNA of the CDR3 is TGTGCCAGCAGCTTGGACACCGGGGAGCTGTTTTTT. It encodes CASSLDTGELFF.

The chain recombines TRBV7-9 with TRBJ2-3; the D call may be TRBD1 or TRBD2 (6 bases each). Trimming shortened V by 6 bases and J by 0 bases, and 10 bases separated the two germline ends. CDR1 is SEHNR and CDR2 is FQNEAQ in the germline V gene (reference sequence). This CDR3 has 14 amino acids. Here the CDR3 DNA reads TGTGCCAGCAGTGGGGGGACAAGCACAGATACGCAGTATTTT. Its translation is CASSGGTSTDTQYF.

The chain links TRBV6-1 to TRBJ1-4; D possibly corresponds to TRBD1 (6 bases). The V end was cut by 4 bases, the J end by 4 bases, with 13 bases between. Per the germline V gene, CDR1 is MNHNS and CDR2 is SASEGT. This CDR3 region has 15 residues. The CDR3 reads CASSGRQAVNEKLFF. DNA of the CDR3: TGTGCCAGCAGTGGACGACAGGCCGTTAATGAAAAACTGTTTTTT.

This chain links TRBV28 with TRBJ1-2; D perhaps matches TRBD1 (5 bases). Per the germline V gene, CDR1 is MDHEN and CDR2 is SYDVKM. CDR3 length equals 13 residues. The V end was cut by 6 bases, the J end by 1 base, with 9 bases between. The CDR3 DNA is TGTGCCAGCAGGGGACCGCTTAACTATGGCTACACCTTC. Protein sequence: CASRGPLNYGYTF.

The CDR3 loop is CAGNTRNQPQHF. The CDR3 DNA is TGTGCCGGGAATACCCGCAATCAGCCCCAGCATTTT. The V and J genes are TRBV28 and TRBJ1-5; no reliable D call. CDR1 is MDHEN and CDR2 is SYDVKM in the germline V gene. The CDR3 runs to 12 residues. V was trimmed by 11 bases and J by 2 bases, leaving 10 bases between them.

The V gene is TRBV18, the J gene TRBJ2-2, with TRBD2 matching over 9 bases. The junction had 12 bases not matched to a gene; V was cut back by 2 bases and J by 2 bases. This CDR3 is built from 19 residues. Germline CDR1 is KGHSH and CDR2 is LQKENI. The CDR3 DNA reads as TGTGCCAGCTCACCAAGGGCCCTAAGTAGCGGGAGAAACACCGGGGAGCTGTTTTTT. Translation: CASSPRALSSGRNTGELFF.

The DNA for the CDR3 is TGCAGTACATCGGGCGCGGGAGGCTACACCTTC. It encodes CSTSGAGGYTF. This chain connects TRBV20-1 to TRBJ1-2; D is uncertain. Trimming removed 8 bases at V and 8 bases at J, with 15 bases between. The CDR3 has 11 amino acids. The germline V gene encodes CDR1 DFQATT and CDR2 SNEGSKA (reference sequence).

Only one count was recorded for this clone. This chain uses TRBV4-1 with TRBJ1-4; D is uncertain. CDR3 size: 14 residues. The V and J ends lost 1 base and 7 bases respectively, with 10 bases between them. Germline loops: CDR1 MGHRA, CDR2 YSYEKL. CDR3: CASSQALGGEKLFF. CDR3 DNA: TGCGCCAGCAGCCAAGCCCTGGGAGGTGAAAAACTGTTTTTT.

In nucleotides, the CDR3 is TGTGCCAGCAGCTTATCCACGGGGAACACCGGGGAGCTGTTTTTT. Encoded protein: CASSLSTGNTGELFF. The rearrangement uses TRBV11-2 and TRBJ2-2; D call uncertain. The V end was cut by 2 bases, the J end by 1 base, with 8 bases between. Germline CDR1 reads SGHAT; CDR2 reads FQNNGV. There are 15 residues in the CDR3.

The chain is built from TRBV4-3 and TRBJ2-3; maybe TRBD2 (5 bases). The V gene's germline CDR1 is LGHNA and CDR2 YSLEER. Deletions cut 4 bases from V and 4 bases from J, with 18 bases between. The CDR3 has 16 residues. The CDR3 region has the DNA TGCGCCAGCAGCCCACCGGCGAGGGCATTTGCAGATACGCAGTATTTT. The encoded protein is CASSPPARAFADTQYF.

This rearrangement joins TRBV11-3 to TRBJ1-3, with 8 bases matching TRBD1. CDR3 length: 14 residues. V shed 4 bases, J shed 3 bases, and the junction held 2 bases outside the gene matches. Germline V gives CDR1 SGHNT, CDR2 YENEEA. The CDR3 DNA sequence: TGTGCCAGCAGCTCCGACAGGGGTGGAAACACCATATATTTT. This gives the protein CASSSDRGGNTIYF. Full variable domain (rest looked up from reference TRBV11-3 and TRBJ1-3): EAGVVQSPRYKIIEKKQPVAFWCNPISGHNTLYWYLQNLGQGPELLIRYENEEAVDDSQLPKDRFSAERLKGVDSTLKIQPAELGDSAVYLCASSSDRGGNTIYFGEGSWLTVV.